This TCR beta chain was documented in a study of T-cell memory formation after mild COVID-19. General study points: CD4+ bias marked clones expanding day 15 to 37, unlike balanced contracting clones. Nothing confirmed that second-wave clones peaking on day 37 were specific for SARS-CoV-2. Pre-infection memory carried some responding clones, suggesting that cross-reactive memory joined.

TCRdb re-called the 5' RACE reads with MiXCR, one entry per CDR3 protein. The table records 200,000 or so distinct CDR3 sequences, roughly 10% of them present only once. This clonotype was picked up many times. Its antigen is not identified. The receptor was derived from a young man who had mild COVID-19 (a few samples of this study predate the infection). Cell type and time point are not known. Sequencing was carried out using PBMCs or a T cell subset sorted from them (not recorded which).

As DNA, the CDR3 is TGTGCCAGCAGCTTAGTTTCGACGGGGAGCAGCACTGAAGCTTTCTTT. Amino acids: CASSLVSTGSSTEAFF. This chain joins TRBV7-2 and TRBJ1-1; D remains ambiguous. The length of the CDR3 is 16 residues. In germline, CDR1 is SGHTA, CDR2 FQGNSA. V shed 1 base and J shed 4 bases, with 16 bases lying between them.